A single T cell receptor (beta chain) is shown here with its context. The target antigen is unknown. This entry is derived from a study of T cell repertoires in cytomegalovirus infection. About the research overall: Recently described HLA-C-restricted plus well-studied HLA-B-restricted CMV epitopes were used. Based on public TCR beta signatures, there were indications of CMV infection and of a matching HLA type.

TCRdb itself ran the reads through MiXCR, one entry per CDR3 protein. Found here are about 770,000 distinct CDR3 sequences, about 29% of them singletons; the top ten hold around 13%. The study, taken as a whole, reports: The ex vivo response was dominated by HLA-C-restricted CMV-specific TCR beta clonotypes.

The length of the CDR3 is 14 residues. Germline V gene data show CDR1 as SGHNT and CDR2 as YYREEE (reference sequence). V was pared by 3 bases and J by 10 bases, with 7 bases of the junction left unmatched. The V gene is TRBV5-4, the J gene TRBJ2-1; 10 nucleotides line up with TRBD1. This specimen consisted of cultured CD8+ T cells from PBMCs, obtained from culture after CMV antigen stimulation. The receptor comes from a human donor in good health (CMV status not recorded). Some clones in this sample may be carry-over from other donors' samples. The CDR3 here is CASSSGTGAREQFF. Here the CDR3 DNA reads TGTGCCAGCAGCTCCGGGACAGGGGCAAGGGAGCAGTTCTTC.